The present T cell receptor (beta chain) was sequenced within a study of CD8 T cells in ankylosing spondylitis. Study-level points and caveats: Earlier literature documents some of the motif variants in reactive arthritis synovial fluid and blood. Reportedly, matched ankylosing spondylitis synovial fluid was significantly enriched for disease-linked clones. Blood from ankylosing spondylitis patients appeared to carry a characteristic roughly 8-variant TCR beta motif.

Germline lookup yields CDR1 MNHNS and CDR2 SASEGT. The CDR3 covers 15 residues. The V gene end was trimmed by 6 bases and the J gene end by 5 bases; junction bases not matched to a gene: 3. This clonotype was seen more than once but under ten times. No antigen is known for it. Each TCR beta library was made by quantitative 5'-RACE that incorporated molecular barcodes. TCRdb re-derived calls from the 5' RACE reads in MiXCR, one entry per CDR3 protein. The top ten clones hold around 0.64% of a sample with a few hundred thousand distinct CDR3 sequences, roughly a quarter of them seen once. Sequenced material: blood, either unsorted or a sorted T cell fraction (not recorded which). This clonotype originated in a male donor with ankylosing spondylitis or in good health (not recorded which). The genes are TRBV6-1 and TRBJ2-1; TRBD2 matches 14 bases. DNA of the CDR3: TGTGCCAGCAGAGGACTAGCGGGGGGAAACAATGAGCAGTTCTTC. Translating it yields CASRGLAGGNNEQFF.